One and the same sample provided the 15 T cell receptor beta chains below, sequenced in a study of identical twins. MiXCR, run by TCRdb on the 5' RACE reads, gives a single entry per CDR3 protein. The top ten hold approximately 8.2% of the sample, which has about 250,000 distinct CDR3 sequences, roughly an eighth seen once. The material sequenced was memory (CD45RO+) T cells sorted from blood. These receptors came from a woman aged 18-29 years in good health.

This clonotype showed up just a few times. The chain carries TRBV5-1 and TRBJ2-5; maybe TRBD2 (6 bases). Germline CDR1 SGHRS, CDR2 YFSETQ. V was shortened by 4 bases and J by 5 bases, with 21 bases between the two germline ends. This CDR3 contains 16 residues. The CDR3 region has the DNA TGCGCCAGCAGCGCCAGCGTGGGCGGGATCCGCGAGACCCAGTACTTC. Translated: CASSASVGGIRETQYF.

J is TRBJ1-2 and V is TRBV7-9; D not resolved. V was cut by 10 bases and J by 3 bases, with 18 bases left in between. This CDR3 region has 14 residues. Germline V gene lookup returns CDR1 SEHNR and CDR2 FQNEAQ (reference sequence). The CDR3 loop reads CATSLLQAYYGYTF. Written as DNA, the CDR3 is TGTGCCACCTCGCTCCTGCAGGCCTACTATGGCTACACCTTC. Full variable domain (missing parts from reference TRBV7-9 and TRBJ1-2): DTGVSQNPRHKITKRGQNVTFRCDPISEHNRLYWYRQTLGQGPEFLTYFQNEAQLEKSRLLSDRFSAERPKGSFSTLEIQRTEQGDSAMYLCATSLLQAYYGYTFGSGTRLTVV.

The rearrangement joins TRBV3-1 to TRBJ1-1; no clear D gene. Trimming stripped 0 bases from V and 2 bases from J, with 10 bases between. The CDR3 spans 15 residues. Germline CDR1 is LGHDT and CDR2 is YNNKEL (reference sequence). CDR3 sequence reads: CASSQDIEPNTEAFF. The CDR3 region has the DNA TGTGCCAGCAGCCAAGATATAGAACCAAACACTGAAGCTTTCTTT.

This clonotype has more than one count but fewer than ten. The J gene is TRBJ2-1, the V gene TRBV6-1; D remains ambiguous. Trimming pared 10 bases from V and 3 bases from J, leaving 7 bases between. CDR3 size: 11 residues. CDR1 is MNHNS and CDR2 is SASEGT in the germline V gene. DNA for the CDR3: TGTGCCACCCTCGACTACAATGAGCAGTTCTTC. This encodes CATLDYNEQFF.

This clonotype was detected a few times. The V gene is TRBV7-2, the J gene TRBJ2-7, with TRBD2 matching 11 bases. CDR3 length equals 15 residues. V lost 5 bases to trimming and J lost 7 bases; unmatched junction nucleotides: 10. Germline CDR1 SGHTA, CDR2 FQGNSA. The CDR3 loop is CASSPRGLAEREQYF. In DNA form, the CDR3 reads TGTGCCAGCAGCCCGCGGGGACTAGCGGAACGAGAGCAGTACTTC. The full variable domain, rest sourced from reference TRBV7-2 and TRBJ2-7, is GAGVSQSPSNKVTEKGKDVELRCDPISGHTALYWYRQSLGQGLEFLIYFQGNSAPDKSGLPSDRFSAERTGGSVSTLTIQRTQQEDSAVYLCASSPRGLAEREQYFGPGTRLTVT.

The rearrangement joins TRBV5-1 to TRBJ2-7, with no clear D. CDR1 and CDR2 (germline): SGHRS, YFSETQ. CDR3 length: 14 amino acids. Deletions cut 4 bases from V and 3 bases from J, with 14 bases between. The CDR3 here is CASSLSSESYEQYF. In DNA form, the CDR3 reads TGCGCCAGCAGCCTCTCATCGGAAAGCTACGAGCAGTACTTC.

This clonotype came up once. The V gene is TRBV7-6, the J gene TRBJ2-7; 8 positions match TRBD2. The CDR3 totals 17 residues. V lost 5 bases, J lost 3 bases, and 15 bases stayed unmatched. Germline V gene lookup returns CDR1 SGHVS and CDR2 FNYEAQ. This CDR3 is CASSTTPYSGENYEQYF. The CDR3 DNA follows: TGTGCCAGCAGCACTACTCCCTATAGCGGGGAGAACTACGAGCAGTACTTC.

This clonotype was detected ten times or more. J is TRBJ2-7 and V is TRBV5-1, with 11 bases lining up with TRBD1. The germline V gene encodes CDR1 SGHRS and CDR2 YFSETQ. V trimming: 3 bases; J trimming: 1 base; junction bases outside the gene matches: 3. The CDR3 runs 15 residues. CDR3 in DNA: TGCGCCAGCAGCTGGACAGGGGGCGAATCCTACGAGCAGTACTTC. Translating it yields CASSWTGGESYEQYF.

This clonotype was seen ten or more times. The rearrangement links TRBV5-1 to TRBJ2-5; D is undetermined. The CDR3 is 12 residues long. Germline V gives CDR1 SGHRS, CDR2 YFSETQ. Trimming removed 1 base at V and 0 bases at J, with 1 base between. This CDR3 reads CASSLYQETQYF. The DNA of the CDR3 is TGCGCCAGCAGCTTGTACCAAGAGACCCAGTACTTC.

This chain links TRBV7-9 with TRBJ1-6; tentative D call: TRBD1 (6 bases). There are 14 residues in the CDR3. Germline V gene sequence: CDR1 SEHNR, CDR2 FQNEAQ (reference sequence). V dropped 5 bases and J dropped 5 bases, with 10 bases sitting between them. In DNA, the CDR3 is TGTGCCAGCAGCCGGACAGATCATAATTCACCCCTCCACTTT. It yields the protein CASSRTDHNSPLHF.

This clonotype was counted a few times. This sequence joins TRBV12-3 or TRBV12-4 and TRBJ2-1; D remains ambiguous. This CDR3 region has 13 residues. Trimming cost V 3 bases and J 12 bases, with 15 bases left between them. This CDR3 is CASSFDQEIGQFF. CDR3 nucleotides: TGTGCCAGCAGTTTCGATCAAGAGATTGGGCAGTTCTTC.

The V and J genes are TRBV7-3 and TRBJ2-7; D not certain. The germline V gene has CDR1 SGHTA and CDR2 FQGTGA. V dropped 6 bases and J dropped 0 bases, with 12 bases sitting between them. The CDR3 spans 14 residues. Here the CDR3 DNA reads TGTGCCAGCAGTATAAGTACAGCCTCCTACGAGCAGTACTTC. Protein product: CASSISTASYEQYF. Together with reference TRBV7-3 and TRBJ2-7, the CDR3 gives the full variable domain: GAGVSQTPSNKVTEKGKYVELRCDPISGHTALYWYRQSLGQGPEFLIYFQGTGAADDSGLPNDRFFAVRPEGSVSTLKIQRTERGDSAVYLCASSISTASYEQYFGPGTRLTVT.

The chain has TRBV5-6 and TRBJ1-1; D is possibly TRBD1 (5 bases). The CDR3 runs to 16 residues. Trimming stripped 1 base from V and 4 bases from J, with 17 bases between. Per the germline V gene, CDR1 is SGHDT and CDR2 is YYEEEE. The CDR3 nucleotides read TGTGCCAGCAGCTTGTATGGCGGGGGACGGGGCACTGAAGCTTTCTTT. Translation: CASSLYGGGRGTEAFF.

The chain couples TRBV9 to TRBJ1-1; 9 positions agree with TRBD1. Per the germline V gene, CDR1 is SGDLS and CDR2 is YYNGEE. The CDR3 has 16 amino acids. The V gene end was trimmed by 3 bases and the J gene end by 2 bases; junction bases not matched to a gene: 8. The CDR3 loop is CASSALTGGVNTEAFF. The DNA of the CDR3 is TGTGCCAGCAGCGCGCTAACAGGGGGCGTCAACACTGAAGCTTTCTTT. The variable domain in full, with the rest retrieved from reference TRBV9 and TRBJ1-1, is DSGVTQTPKHLITATGQRVTLRCSPRSGDLSVYWYQQSLDQGLQFLIQYYNGEERAKGNILERFSAQQFPDLHSELNLSSLELGDSALYFCASSALTGGVNTEAFFGQGTRLTVV.

This clonotype showed up just a few times. V gene TRBV20-1 combines with J gene TRBJ1-2; no reliable D call. CDR3 size: 12 residues. Per germline, CDR1 DFQATT and CDR2 SNEGSKA (reference sequence). Trimming removed 4 bases from V and 4 bases from J, with 10 bases in between. CDR3 in amino acids: CSANQRVYGYTF. The CDR3 region has the DNA TGCAGTGCTAATCAGCGGGTCTATGGCTACACCTTC.